The 10 T cell receptor beta chains below were found in one sample sequenced in a study of cytomegalovirus exposure and HLA in healthy donors. Assay: immunoSEQ multiplex PCR; the TCRdb copy retains only in-frame clones and omits some. In the table there are about 160,000 clones, 75% to 90% of which are singletons. The sample was PBMCs. These receptors were taken from a woman aged 18-29 years in good health and CMV-seronegative.

The gene calls are TRBV9 and TRBJ1-1; no definite D call. Trimming cost V 4 bases and J 4 bases, with 11 bases left between them. CDR1 and CDR2 from the germline V gene are SGDLS and YYNGEE. CDR3 length: 13 residues. CDR3 nucleotides: TGTGCCAGCAGCACTGTCGGGAGCACTGAAGCTTTCTTT. It translates to CASSTVGSTEAFF.

V and J are TRBV5-1 and TRBJ2-5; 7 nucleotides match TRBD2. The V segment lost 2 bases and the J segment 5 bases; nucleotides outside the gene matches: 3. This CDR3 comprises 13 residues. CDR1 is SGHRS, CDR2 YFSETQ, per germline. CDR3 region: CASSLAGWETQYF. CDR3 in DNA: TGCGCCAGCAGCTTAGCGGGGTGGGAGACCCAGTACTTC.

This clone showed up just once. The junction shows a germline mismatch at one end, possibly a read error. The chain has TRBV7-9 and TRBJ1-2; D may be TRBD1 (6 bases). The CDR3 is made up of 12 amino acids. Germline V lookup: CDR1 SEHNR, CDR2 FQNEAQ (reference sequence). The CDR3 bases are TGTGCCAGCAGCACCCTCGGGGGGGCGCGGCTCTTC. Protein product: CASSTLGGARLF.

Here the CDR3 DNA reads TGTGCCAGCAGCTCGGACAGGGGACGAAAATCTAATTCACCCCTCCACTTT. Its protein product is CASSSDRGRKSNSPLHF. This rearrangement joins TRBV5-4 to TRBJ1-6; 9 nucleotides match TRBD1. CDR1 and CDR2 (germline): SGHNT, YYREEE (reference sequence). J lost 6 bases, V lost 3 bases, and 10 bases had no gene match. The CDR3 extends over 17 amino acids.

This clone occurred a few times. The chain uses TRBV4-3 and TRBJ2-7; the match to TRBD1 covers 10 bases. The CDR3 loop spans 14 amino acids. With 4 bases clipped from V and 6 bases from J, the junction kept 6 bases outside the gene matches. Germline CDR1 reads LGHNA; CDR2 reads YSLEER. The CDR3 reads CASSRDRGGGEQYF. CDR3 DNA: TGCGCCAGCAGCCGGGACAGGGGAGGGGGCGAGCAGTACTTC.

This clone has just a few counts. The chain recombines TRBV15 with TRBJ1-5, with TRBD1 as a possible D gene (6 bases). Trimming pared 0 bases from V and 6 bases from J, leaving 21 bases between. This CDR3 comprises 18 residues. Germline assignment: CDR1 LNHNV and CDR2 YYDKDF (reference sequence). CDR3 DNA sequence: TGTGCCACCAGCAGAGATCGGGGTCCTGACAGGTGGGGTCAGCCCCAGCATTTT. Protein product: CATSRDRGPDRWGQPQHF.

J is TRBJ2-3 and V is TRBV6-5, with 8 bases aligning to TRBD2. This CDR3 spans 15 amino acids. CDR1 MNHEY and CDR2 SVGAGI come from the germline V gene. The V segment lost 6 bases and the J segment 5 bases; nucleotides outside the gene matches: 10. The DNA for the CDR3 is TGTGCCAGCAGGAAGGGGGGCCGGGGGGGAGATACGCAGTATTTT. Protein product: CASRKGGRGGDTQYF.

V is TRBV4-3 and J is TRBJ2-7; perhaps TRBD1 as D (5 bases). Trimming stripped 3 bases from V and 5 bases from J, with 14 bases between. CDR1 is LGHNA, CDR2 YSLEER, per germline. The CDR3 is made up of 14 amino acids. CDR3 sequence reads: CASSHPGLDNEQYF. CDR3 bases: TGCGCCAGCAGCCACCCAGGGTTAGACAACGAGCAGTACTTC.

This chain connects TRBV10-2 to TRBJ2-3; 10 positions match TRBD2. Germline CDR1 and CDR2: WSHSY and SAAADI. The V gene end was trimmed by 5 bases and the J gene end by 5 bases; junction bases not matched to a gene: 4. The CDR3 spans 14 residues. CDR3 nucleotide sequence: TGCGCCAGCAGTTCCAGCGGGAGGGTAGATACGCAGTATTTT. This sequence encodes CASSSSGRVDTQYF.

This chain links TRBV15 with TRBJ2-1; TRBD2 matches at 12 bases. With 5 bases clipped from V and 5 bases from J, the junction kept 4 bases outside the gene matches. The CDR3 is 15 residues long. The V gene's germline CDR1 is LNHNV and CDR2 YYDKDF (reference sequence). CDR3 loop: CATSPSGRVNNEQFF. Written as DNA, the CDR3 is TGTGCCACCAGCCCTAGCGGGAGGGTAAACAATGAGCAGTTCTTC. Combining the CDR3 with reference TRBV15 and TRBJ2-1 gives the whole variable domain DAMVIQNPRYQVTQFGKPVTLSCSQTLNHNVMYWYQQKSSQAPKLLFHYYDKDFNNEADTPDNFQSRRPNTSFCFLDIRSPGLGDTAMYLCATSPSGRVNNEQFFGPGTRLTVL.